The 28 T cell receptor beta chains presented below share a single source sample, sequenced in a study of Graves' ophthalmopathy and Graves' hyperthyroidism. The sequenced template was RNA, covering the TCR beta CDR3 region. The first round was an RT-PCR with HTBI primers, and the second round was a multiplex PCR. One entry per CDR3 protein results from TCRdb running MiXCR on the multiplex PCR reads. The sample holds almost 400,000 distinct CDR3 sequences, about 18% seen once. Sequenced sample: peripheral blood. The receptor source for this set is a woman younger than 30 with Graves' ophthalmopathy.

The V gene is TRBV11-2, the J gene TRBJ2-7; 7 bases align to TRBD2. The CDR3 is 16 amino acids. The germline V gene encodes CDR1 SGHAT and CDR2 FQNNGV. V dropped 2 bases and J dropped 7; count of bases not matched to a gene: 14. Written as DNA, the CDR3 is TGTGCCAGCAGCTTAAGGGAAGGGAGGGCCCCCTCTGAGCAGTACTTC. This gives the protein CASSLREGRAPSEQYF.

J is TRBJ1-1 and V is TRBV12-3 or TRBV12-4; D uncertain. This CDR3 spans 11 amino acids. V lost 5 bases and J lost 8, with 9 bases in between. In DNA form, the CDR3 reads TGTGCCAGCAGTACGCAAAGAGAAGCTTTCTTT. As protein: CASSTQREAFF.

Many counts were recorded for this clonotype. CDR3 amino acids: CATSRAPEAGAFYEQYF. The CDR3, as DNA: TGTGCCACCAGCAGAGCCCCCGAAGCGGGGGCCTTCTACGAGCAGTACTTC. The V and J genes are TRBV15 and TRBJ2-7; TRBD2 matches 8 bases. The CDR3 is 17 residues long. With 1 base clipped from V and 3 bases from J, the junction kept 11 bases outside the gene matches. Germline CDR1 is LNHNV and CDR2 is YYDKDF (reference sequence). Together with reference TRBV15 and TRBJ2-7, the CDR3 gives the full variable domain: DAMVIQNPRYQVTQFGKPVTLSCSQTLNHNVMYWYQQKSSQAPKLLFHYYDKDFNNEADTPDNFQSRRPNTSFCFLDIRSPGLGDTAMYLCATSRAPEAGAFYEQYFGPGTRLTVT.

This clonotype has ten or more counts. V gene TRBV6-2 or TRBV6-3 combines with J gene TRBJ2-7; 10 bases map to TRBD2. CDR3 length: 16 amino acids. Germline CDR1 is MNHEY and CDR2 is SVGEGT. Losses at the gene ends were 2 bases for V and 2 bases for J; bases not matched to a gene: 6. CDR3 sequence: CASSYMLAGVTYEQYF. CDR3 coding DNA: TGTGCCAGCAGTTACATGCTAGCGGGAGTAACCTACGAGCAGTACTTC.

The chain joins TRBV20-1 to TRBJ1-1; D gene ambiguous. The CDR3 is 13 amino acids. Trimming took off 6 bases at V and 1 base at J, with 12 bases between the two ends. From germline, CDR1 is DFQATT and CDR2 SNEGSKA (reference sequence). CDR3 in amino acids: CSAGRTANTEAFF. The DNA for the CDR3 is TGCAGTGCGGGGAGGACGGCGAACACTGAAGCTTTCTTT.

Ten or more counts support this clonotype. This chain connects TRBV28 to TRBJ1-1, with no clear D. This CDR3 contains 18 residues. Trimming shortened V by 4 bases and J by 10 bases, and 31 bases separated the two germline ends. Germline CDR1 reads MDHEN; CDR2 reads SYDVKM. The CDR3 nucleotides are TGTGCCAGCAGTTCCCTTGAACTCACCGGGCCACCCCCTAACGTAGCTTTCTTT. Protein: CASSSLELTGPPPNVAFF.

V and J are TRBV11-2 and TRBJ2-7, with TRBD2 identical over 8 bases. Germline V gives CDR1 SGHAT, CDR2 FQNNGV. This CDR3 spans 15 amino acids. V was clipped by 1 base and J by 3 bases; unmatched bases: 5. This chain's CDR3 is CASSLVPGLDYEQYF. CDR3 bases: TGTGCCAGCAGCTTAGTCCCGGGACTAGACTACGAGCAGTACTTC.

This clonotype came up many times. This chain links TRBV9 with TRBJ1-6, with 8 bases identical to TRBD1. CDR1 SGDLS and CDR2 YYNGEE come from the germline V gene. The CDR3 is 15 residues long. V was clipped by 3 bases and J by 10 bases; unmatched bases: 9. The CDR3 nucleotides read TGTGCCAGCAGCGCCTGGACAGGGCCCAACTCACCCCTCCACTTT. Residues: CASSAWTGPNSPLHF.

This clonotype occurred many times. V and J are TRBV10-3 and TRBJ1-2, with D perhaps TRBD1 (6 bases). The germline CDR1 and CDR2 sequences are ENHRY and SYGVKD. The V gene lost 7 bases and the J gene lost 2 bases, with 20 bases spanning the gap. The CDR3 is 16 residues long. The CDR3 sequence: CAITHESDRQNYGYTF. Written as DNA, the CDR3 is TGTGCCATCACCCACGAGTCAGACAGGCAGAACTATGGCTACACCTTC.

This clonotype has ten or more counts. The rearrangement joins TRBV5-1 to TRBJ2-7; no clear D. V gave up 0 bases and J gave up 1 base, with 17 bases separating them. Germline V gene lookup returns CDR1 SGHRS and CDR2 YFSETQ. CDR3 length: 17 residues. The CDR3 nucleotides are TGCGCCAGCAGCTTGGCATTGTCAGGCATACCGTCCTACGAGCAGTACTTC. This codes for CASSLALSGIPSYEQYF.

Many counts were recorded for this clonotype. The chain has TRBV28 and TRBJ1-5; D uncertain. The ends were cut back, 10 bases at V and 5 bases at J, with 15 bases in the middle. Germline-derived CDR1 and CDR2 are MDHEN and SYDVKM. The CDR3 totals 13 residues. In DNA form, the CDR3 reads TGTGCCACCAATGGAAGGTTCTATCAGCCCCAGCATTTT. Its translation is CATNGRFYQPQHF.

This clonotype was recorded at least ten times. This chain connects TRBV19 to TRBJ1-3; tentatively, D is TRBD1 (5 bases). Germline CDR1 and CDR2: LNHDA and SQIVND (reference sequence). This CDR3 spans 14 amino acids. Trimming pared 10 bases from V and 1 base from J, leaving 14 bases between. CDR3 sequence reads: CATTGGRSGNTIYF. The CDR3 DNA reads as TGTGCCACGACCGGGGGAAGGTCTGGAAACACCATATATTTT.

This clonotype occurred many times. The chain combines TRBV5-1 with TRBJ1-1; 9 nucleotides align to TRBD1. This CDR3 is built from 16 residues. The trim removed 5 bases at V and 3 bases at J, leaving 11 bases unmatched. CDR1 and CDR2 (germline): SGHRS, YFSETQ. CDR3 sequence (DNA): TGCGCCAGCAGATCTAACAGGGGGCGATTGGACACTGAAGCTTTCTTT. Translated: CASRSNRGRLDTEAFF. Full variable domain (remainder filled in from reference TRBV5-1 and TRBJ1-1): KAGVTQTPRYLIKTRGQQVTLSCSPISGHRSVSWYQQTPGQGLQFLFEYFSETQRNKGNFPGRFSGRQFSNSRSEMNVSTLELGDSALYLCASRSNRGRLDTEAFFGQGTRLTVV.

This clonotype was detected ten times or more. V usage is TRBV20-1 and J usage is TRBJ2-3; unclear D gene. Trimming removed 1 base at V and 1 base at J, with 6 bases between. Germline loops: CDR1 DFQATT, CDR2 SNEGSKA (reference sequence). The CDR3 is 13 residues long. DNA of the CDR3: TGCAGTGCTAGAGCTGCCCGCACAGATACGCAGTATTTT. Encoded protein: CSARAARTDTQYF.

The sample holds many counts of this clonotype. The genes are TRBV29-1 and TRBJ2-2; 8 nucleotides match TRBD2. The V and J ends lost 3 bases and 4 bases, in that order; junction bases with no gene match: 16. This CDR3 is built from 18 residues. Germline CDR1 SQVTM, CDR2 ANQGSEA. The CDR3 protein is CSVEVSPGLVIFTGELFF. Written as DNA, the CDR3 is TGCAGCGTTGAGGTATCTCCGGGACTAGTCATTTTCACCGGGGAGCTGTTTTTT.

For the CDR3, the DNA is TGTGCCAGCAGGCGATATAGCGGGGGAAACACCGGGGAGCTGTTTTTT. Its translation: CASRRYSGGNTGELFF. The genes are TRBV6-1 and TRBJ2-2, with 9 nucleotides matching TRBD2. The CDR3 has 16 residues. With V trimmed by 6 bases and J by 2 bases, 7 bases remained unmatched. CDR1 is MNHNS and CDR2 is SASEGT in the germline V gene.

This clonotype has ten or more counts. The chain links TRBV5-1 to TRBJ1-6; D is ambiguous. The germline V gene has CDR1 SGHRS and CDR2 YFSETQ. The CDR3 loop spans 15 amino acids. V shed 4 bases and J shed 7 bases, with 15 bases lying between them. The CDR3 region is CASSTSSAENSPLHF. For the CDR3, the DNA is TGCGCCAGCAGCACTTCGTCCGCAGAGAATTCACCCCTCCACTTT.

In its sample, this clonotype was seen many times. The genes are TRBV7-8 and TRBJ1-5; D gene unclear. There are 12 residues in the CDR3. The V gene lost 5 bases and the J gene lost 6 bases, with 8 bases spanning the gap. In germline, CDR1 is SGHVS, CDR2 FQNEAQ. CDR3 sequence reads: CASSVGRQPQHF. The CDR3 DNA sequence: TGTGCCAGCAGCGTAGGGCGTCAGCCCCAGCATTTT.

This clonotype was counted at least ten times. This chain connects TRBV11-2 to TRBJ1-3; a weak D match, TRBD1 (5 bases). This CDR3 is 14 amino acids long. Germline V lookup: CDR1 SGHAT, CDR2 FQNNGV. The V end was cut by 5 bases, the J end by 0 bases, with 8 bases between. CDR3 DNA: TGTGCCAGCAGCGACGACAGCTCTGGAAACACCATATATTTT. The encoded protein is CASSDDSSGNTIYF. The whole variable domain, remainder taken from reference TRBV11-2 and TRBJ1-3, is EAGVAQSPRYKIIEKRQSVAFWCNPISGHATLYWYQQILGQGPKLLIQFQNNGVVDDSQLPKDRFSAERLKGVDSTLKIQPAKLEDSAVYLCASSDDSSGNTIYFGEGSWLTVV.

This clonotype has more than one count but fewer than ten. V usage is TRBV11-2 and J usage is TRBJ1-3, with D perhaps TRBD1 (6 bases). The CDR3 loop spans 18 amino acids. Germline V gene sequence: CDR1 SGHAT, CDR2 FQNNGV. The V end lost 2 bases, the J end lost 0 bases, and 17 bases lay between the germline ends. As DNA, the CDR3 is TGTGCCAGCAGCTTAAATCCGACAGGACTGGTCTCTGGAAACACCATATATTTT. This translates into CASSLNPTGLVSGNTIYF.

Many counts were recorded for this clonotype. V is TRBV7-8 and J is TRBJ2-7; D is undetermined. Per the germline V gene, CDR1 is SGHVS and CDR2 is FQNEAQ. The CDR3 is made up of 14 amino acids. Trimming took 3 bases from V and 5 from J, leaving 14 bases between them. The CDR3 bases are TGTGCCAGCAGCTTCGTTGAAGGGATCGACGAGCAGTACTTC. It is translated as CASSFVEGIDEQYF. Using reference TRBV7-8 and TRBJ2-7 for the parts outside the CDR3, the full variable domain is GAGVSQSPRYKVAKRGQDVALRCDPISGHVSLFWYQQALGQGPEFLTYFQNEAQLDKSGLPSDRFFAERPEGSVSTLKIQRTQQEDSAVYLCASSFVEGIDEQYFGPGTRLTVT.

This clonotype showed up many times. The chain combines TRBV7-2 with TRBJ2-7; 9 bases fit TRBD1. The germline gives CDR1 SGHTA, CDR2 FQGNSA. V shed 5 bases, J shed 4 bases, and the junction held 9 bases outside the gene matches. The CDR3 length is 15 residues. CDR3 sequence: CASSLRDRVVYEQYF. CDR3 in DNA: TGTGCCAGCAGCCTCCGGGACAGGGTAGTGTACGAGCAGTACTTC.

This clonotype has at least ten counts. The J gene is TRBJ2-5, the V gene TRBV20-1; no definite D call. Germline values: CDR1 DFQATT, CDR2 SNEGSKA (reference sequence). The CDR3 contains 14 residues. The V and J ends lost 6 bases and 5 bases respectively, with 19 bases between them. CDR3 coding DNA: TGCAGTGCCTTAATACTGGGGTCCCACGAGACCCAGTACTTC. Protein: CSALILGSHETQYF.

The chain combines TRBV12-3 or TRBV12-4 with TRBJ1-1; 9 positions match TRBD1. The V segment lost 4 bases and the J segment 6 bases; nucleotides outside the gene matches: 6. CDR3 size: 14 residues. For the CDR3, the DNA is TGTGCCAGCAGTTACGCCGGGACAGGGTCTGAAGCTTTCTTT. It specifies CASSYAGTGSEAFF.

At least ten counts were recorded for this clonotype. The rearrangement joins TRBV2 to TRBJ2-5; D remains unclear. The CDR3 runs to 15 residues. V was cut by 4 bases and J by 0 bases, with 12 bases left in between. The V gene's germline CDR1 is SNHLY and CDR2 FYNNEI. This chain's CDR3 is CASSVWSDNQETQYF. The DNA of the CDR3 is TGTGCCAGCAGTGTATGGTCAGACAACCAAGAGACCCAGTACTTC. Using reference TRBV2 and TRBJ2-5 for the parts outside the CDR3, the full variable domain is EPEVTQTPSHQVTQMGQEVILRCVPISNHLYFYWYRQILGQKVEFLVSFYNNEISEKSEIFDDQFSVERPDGSNFTLKIRSTKLEDSAMYFCASSVWSDNQETQYFGPGTRLLVL.

This clonotype has a count of ten or more. The chain joins TRBV27 to TRBJ1-5, with TRBD1 matching 12 bases. Germline V gives CDR1 MNHEY, CDR2 SMNVEV (reference sequence). The CDR3 has 15 residues. Trimming removed 2 bases from V and 6 bases from J; junction bases left unmatched: 2. The CDR3: CASSLGTGGGQPQHF. The CDR3 coding sequence is TGTGCCAGCAGTTTAGGGACAGGGGGCGGTCAGCCCCAGCATTTT.

This clonotype appeared many times. The V gene is TRBV29-1, the J gene TRBJ2-2, with 9 bases that match TRBD1. Germline assignment: CDR1 SQVTM and CDR2 ANQGSEA. This CDR3 region has 16 residues. J gave up 4 bases and V 2 bases, and 8 bases lay outside the gene matches. CDR3 loop: CSVELRGTGITGELFF. The CDR3 DNA sequence: TGCAGCGTTGAATTAAGAGGGACAGGGATCACCGGGGAGCTGTTTTTT.

This clonotype was seen ten or more times. The CDR3 coding sequence is TGTGCCAGTAGTAGGGCTGTCGTACAGGAATATGGGGACACTGAAGCTTTCTTT. The encoded protein is CASSRAVVQEYGDTEAFF. The chain carries TRBV19 and TRBJ1-1; possibly TRBD1 for D (5 bases). Trimming cost V 4 bases and J 3 bases, with 24 bases left between them. The CDR3 is 18 amino acids. Germline values: CDR1 LNHDA, CDR2 SQIVND (reference sequence).